This note documents a single TCR beta chain sequence. Sequencing used immunoSEQ multiplex PCR; TCRdb keeps in-frame clones, though not all of them. The sample includes fewer than 70,000 clones, 80% to 90% of them seen just once. This specimen comes from a study of blood T cell repertoires in COVID-19. Across the study: Samples came from the United States, Italy and Spain, spanning acute and convalescent COVID-19. PBMCs, B-cell-depleted T cells, or T cells provided the cDNA or gDNA that made up the material.

Looked up from germline, CDR1 is SEHNR and CDR2 is FQNEAQ (reference sequence). This CDR3 has 15 residues. Between the trimmed V and J ends, which lost 5 bases and 3 bases, there was a span of 15 bases. V is TRBV7-9 and J is TRBJ2-3, with D maybe TRBD1 (5 bases). Sequenced: peripheral blood. The clonotype originates from a man aged 50 to 60 with active COVID-19. CDR3 region: CASSPGRGMTDTQYF. The CDR3 DNA reads as TGTGCCAGCAGCCCCGGTAGGGGTATGACAGATACGCAGTATTTT.